The rows below give T cell receptor beta chains drawn from one sample of a study of T cells after yellow fever vaccination. TCRdb redid the calling of the 5' RACE reads with MiXCR, one entry per CDR3 protein. The sample comprises roughly 330,000 distinct CDR3 sequences, roughly 6.8% of which are singletons, and 15% to 20% rests with the top ten. The sequenced sample was PBMCs, obtained about 49 days after the first yellow fever vaccination. All receptors come from a young man who received the YFV17D yellow fever vaccine. Both conserved end residues are part of each CDR3. The D gene is left open where the match is weak. The listing skips clone size in some rows; elsewhere it reads once, few, many or a size class.

>TRBJ1-2|NA|TRBV28|few
TGTGCCAGCAGTTCATCCGGGAGGCAGGGAGCTAACTATGGCTACACCTTC
CASSSSGRQGANYGYTF
>TRBJ1-5|NA|TRBV3-1|NA
TGTGCCAGCAGCCAAGTTTTAGGGGCTCAGCCCCAGCATTTT
CASSQVLGAQPQHF
>TRBJ2-1|NA|TRBV7-3|NA
TGTGCCCCGCCCCCGCGGGACAACTCCTACAATGAGCAGTTCTTC
CAPPPRDNSYNEQFF
>TRBJ1-6|NA|TRBV18|NA
TGTGCCAGCTCACCCCTCGACACAGATTCACCCCACCACTTT
CASSPLDTDSPHHF
>TRBJ1-1|NA|TRBV6-1|few
TGTGCCAGCAGTGAAGTGAGGAACACTGAAGCTTTCTTT
CASSEVRNTEAFF
>TRBJ2-7|NA|TRBV20-1|NA
TGCAGTGCTAGATCCGTCCTGGCCTACGAGCAGTACTTC
CSARSVLAYEQYF
>TRBJ2-5|TRBD1|TRBV6-1|NA
TGTGCCAGCAGCAGACAGGGGGTATTGGGCCAAGAGACCCAGTACTTC
CASSRQGVLGQETQYF
>TRBJ2-1|NA|TRBV4-1|NA
TGCGCCAGCAGCGACCGTGGAACCCTCTCCTACAATGAGCAGTTCTTC
CASSDRGTLSYNEQFF
>TRBJ1-1|NA|TRBV4-3|many
TGCGCCAGCAGCCAAGAGGGAGTTACTGAAGCTTTCTTT
CASSQEGVTEAFF
>TRBJ2-7|NA|TRBV6-1|few
TGTGCCAGCCGTAGTTTCGCATCCTACGAGCAGTACTTC
CASRSFASYEQYF
>TRBJ1-4|NA|TRBV27|NA
TGTGCCAGCAGCTCAAAGGGACCTCCAGAGGGAAAACTGTTTTTT
CASSSKGPPEGKLFF
>TRBJ2-3|NA|TRBV24-1|few
TGTGCCACCAGTGACCCCATGTTGGCACATACGCAGTATTTT
CATSDPMLAHTQYF
>TRBJ1-5|TRBD1|TRBV5-1|many
TGCGCCAGCAGCGCTACAGGGGTGGGGAATCAGCCCCAGCATTTT
CASSATGVGNQPQHF
>TRBJ1-5|NA|TRBV4-2|many
TGTGCCAGCAGCCAAAGATCGGGGTCGTGGAGCAATCAGCCCCAGCATTTT
CASSQRSGSWSNQPQHF
>TRBJ1-2|NA|TRBV20-1|many
TGCAGTGCTAGAGATCCGGACAGTCACTATGGCTACACCTTC
CSARDPDSHYGYTF
>TRBJ2-3|NA|TRBV3-1|NA
TGTGCCAGCAGCCAAAACAGGGCAGATACGCAGTATTTT
CASSQNRADTQYF
>TRBJ1-5|NA|TRBV12-3/TRBV12-4|few
TGTGCCAGCAGTTTTGGGGCGGTTGGCCAGCCCCAGCATTTT
CASSFGAVGQPQHF
>TRBJ2-2|TRBD1|TRBV24-1|NA
TGTGCCACCAGTGATCCAAGGACAGGGACCGGGGAGCTGTTTTTT
CATSDPRTGTGELFF
>TRBJ2-6|NA|TRBV12-3/TRBV12-4|NA
TGTGCCAGCAGTTTAGGCAGGCCCCCCTTCTCTGGGGCCAACGTCCTGACTTTC
CASSLGRPPFSGANVLTF
>TRBJ2-2|NA|TRBV10-3|few
TGTGCCATCAGTGGCCCTAGGAACACCGGGGAGCTGTTTTTT
CAISGPRNTGELFF
>TRBJ2-2|NA|TRBV7-9|few
TGTGCCAGCAGCTTAGGGACACAAAACGGGGAGCTGTTTTTT
CASSLGTQNGELFF
>TRBJ2-5|NA|TRBV7-9|few
TGTGCCAGCAGCTTAAGTCCCGCGGAGACCCAGTACTTC
CASSLSPAETQYF
>TRBJ1-6|NA|TRBV4-3|few
TGCGCCAGCAGCCAGGACAGATATAATTCACCCCTCCACTTT
CASSQDRYNSPLHF
>TRBJ2-3|TRBD1|TRBV5-1|NA
TGCGCCAGCGCGAGGGACAGGTTCACAGATACGCAGTATTTT
CASARDRFTDTQYF
>TRBJ1-2|NA|TRBV29-1|few
TGCAGCGTTTGGACCGGACTGAACTATGGCTACACCTTC
CSVWTGLNYGYTF
>TRBJ2-3|NA|TRBV4-2|few
TGTGCCAGCAGCCAACGGGGTGCCACAGATACGCAGTATTTT
CASSQRGATDTQYF
>TRBJ2-3|TRBD2|TRBV6-4|many
TGTGCCAGCAGTGAGCGGGGGGGCACAGATACGCAGTATTTT
CASSERGGTDTQYF
>TRBJ2-1|TRBD2|TRBV6-1|many
TGTGCCAGCAGCCAACCTCTCTGGGGGGGGTCGTACAATGAGCAGTTCTTC
CASSQPLWGGSYNEQFF
>TRBJ1-5|NA|TRBV27|NA
TGTGCCAGCAGTTTCTCCCAGGCAGGCAATCAGCCCCAGCATTTT
CASSFSQAGNQPQHF